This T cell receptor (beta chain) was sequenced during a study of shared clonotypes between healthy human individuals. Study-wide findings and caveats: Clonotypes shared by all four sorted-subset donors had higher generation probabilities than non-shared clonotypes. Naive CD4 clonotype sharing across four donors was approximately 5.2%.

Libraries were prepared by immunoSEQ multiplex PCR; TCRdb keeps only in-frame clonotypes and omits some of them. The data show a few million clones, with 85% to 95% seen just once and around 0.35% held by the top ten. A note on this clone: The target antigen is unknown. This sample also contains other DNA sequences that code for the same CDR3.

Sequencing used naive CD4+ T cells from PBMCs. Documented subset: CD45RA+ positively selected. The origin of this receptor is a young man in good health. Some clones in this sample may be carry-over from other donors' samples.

Here the CDR3 DNA reads TGTGCCAGCTCACCAACAGGAGAAAACTATGGCTACACCTTC. Protein product: CASSPTGENYGYTF. This chain connects TRBV18 to TRBJ1-2; possible D gene TRBD1, 5 bases. Germline values: CDR1 KGHSH, CDR2 LQKENI. CDR3 length: 14 amino acids. Trimming pared 2 bases from V and 2 bases from J, leaving 9 bases between.